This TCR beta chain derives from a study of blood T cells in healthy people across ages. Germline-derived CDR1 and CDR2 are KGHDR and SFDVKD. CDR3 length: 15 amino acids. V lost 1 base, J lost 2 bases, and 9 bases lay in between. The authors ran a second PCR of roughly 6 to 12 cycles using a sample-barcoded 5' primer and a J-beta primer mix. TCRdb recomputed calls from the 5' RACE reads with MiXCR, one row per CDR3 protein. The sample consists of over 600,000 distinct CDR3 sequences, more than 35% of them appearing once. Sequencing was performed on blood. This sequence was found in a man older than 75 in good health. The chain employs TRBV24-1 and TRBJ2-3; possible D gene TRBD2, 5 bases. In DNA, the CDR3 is TGTGCCACCAGTGATTTCGAGGAGGTCACAGATACGCAGTATTTT. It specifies CATSDFEEVTDTQYF.